Listed here are 30 T cell receptor beta chains from one sample, sequenced in a study of response to subunit inactivated influenza vaccine. TCRdb ran MiXCR on the RT-PCR reads and lists one entry per CDR3 protein. The profile shows about 520,000 distinct CDR3 sequences, 7.2% of them singletons. The sample here was PBMCs from blood, taken around 25 months after vaccination. These receptors were collected from a man between 50 and 69 years old who received an inactivated influenza vaccine.

The sample holds many counts of this clonotype. The CDR3 reads CASSLSIIQETQYF. The DNA for the CDR3 is TGCGCCAGCAGCTTATCAATCATACAAGAGACCCAGTACTTC. The chain joins TRBV5-1 to TRBJ2-5, with no clear D. Trimming shortened V by 2 bases and J by 2 bases, and 10 bases separated the two germline ends. This CDR3 is built from 14 residues. Germline V CDR1 and CDR2: SGHRS, YFSETQ.

In this sample, this clonotype turned up a few times. The rearrangement links TRBV7-2 to TRBJ2-7; D is possibly TRBD2 (5 bases). In germline, CDR1 is SGHTA, CDR2 FQGNSA. V was shortened by 5 bases and J by 6 bases, with 17 bases between the two germline ends. The CDR3 runs 14 residues. CDR3 in amino acids: CASSPRTYGSEQYF. CDR3 in DNA: TGTGCCAGCAGCCCACGGACTTATGGCTCCGAGCAGTACTTC.

In this sample, this clonotype turned up a few times. V gene TRBV7-3 combines with J gene TRBJ2-3; the D gene is possibly TRBD1 (5 bases). V lost 0 bases, J lost 3 bases, and 10 bases lay in between. The CDR3 totals 15 residues. CDR1 and CDR2 (germline): SGHTA, FQGTGA. DNA of the CDR3: TGTGCCAGCAGCTTAACGGGGCGGCTTACAGATACGCAGTATTTT. This encodes CASSLTGRLTDTQYF.

The genes are TRBV7-2 and TRBJ1-2; TRBD1 is a possible D gene (5 bases). Per the germline V gene, CDR1 is SGHTA and CDR2 is FQGNSA. The ends were cut back, 2 bases at V and 7 bases at J, with 11 bases in the middle. The CDR3 extends over 13 amino acids. CDR3 residues: CASSLLQGGGYTF. Here the CDR3 DNA reads TGTGCCAGCAGCTTACTTCAGGGCGGTGGCTACACCTTC.

This clonotype was found a few times. The junction shows a germline mismatch at one end, possibly a read error. The chain employs TRBV20-1 and TRBJ2-3, with a possible D match to TRBD2 (5 bases). Germline assignment: CDR1 DFQATT and CDR2 SNEGSKA (reference sequence). The CDR3 consists of 16 residues. CDR3: CSANTPLASGKDAQYF. DNA of the CDR3: TGCAGTGCTAACACGCCTCTAGCTAGTGGGAAAGATGCGCAGTATTTT.

This clonotype occurred a few times. J is TRBJ2-1 and V is TRBV7-2; 11 nucleotides match TRBD1. Trimming at V came to 7 bases and at J to 3 bases, leaving 5 bases not matched to a gene. Germline loops: CDR1 SGHTA, CDR2 FQGNSA. The length of the CDR3 is 15 residues. CDR3 sequence (DNA): TGTGCCAGCACCATGGGACAGGGGGTCTACAATGAGCAGTTCTTC. This encodes CASTMGQGVYNEQFF.

CDR3 amino acids: CASSPHAAAEQYF. The CDR3 region has the DNA TGTGCCAGCAGCCCACACGCCGCGGCCGAGCAGTACTTC. This chain links TRBV4-2 with TRBJ2-7; D uncertain. The CDR3 covers 13 residues. Deletions cut 4 bases from V and 6 bases from J, with 13 bases between. From germline, CDR1 is LGHNA and CDR2 YNFKEQ.

This clonotype was seen at least ten times. The rearrangement links TRBV7-9 to TRBJ2-1; TRBD2 is a possible D gene (6 bases). CDR3 length: 15 residues. Germline V lookup: CDR1 SEHNR, CDR2 FQNEAQ (reference sequence). Trimming removed 5 bases from V and 9 bases from J, with 20 bases in between. This CDR3 is CASSGTEGVGVEQFF. As DNA, the CDR3 is TGTGCCAGCAGCGGAACGGAGGGCGTTGGGGTTGAGCAGTTCTTC.

This chain uses TRBV12-3 or TRBV12-4 with TRBJ2-2, with 12 bases aligning to TRBD2. J lost 6 bases, V lost 5 bases, and 13 bases had no gene match. The CDR3 sequence is 18 residues long. CDR3 nucleotides: TGTGCCAGCAGTAAGACTAGCGGGAGAGGGATCGGCGCCGGGGAGCTGTTTTTT. This encodes CASSKTSGRGIGAGELFF.

This clonotype has only a few counts. This sequence joins TRBV7-9 and TRBJ2-5; the D gene is possibly TRBD1 (6 bases). CDR3 length: 15 amino acids. The V end lost 5 bases, the J end lost 5 bases, and 18 bases lay between the germline ends. The germline V gene has CDR1 SEHNR and CDR2 FQNEAQ (reference sequence). The CDR3 bases are TGTGCCAGCAGCACTACCCGGACAGCCGGGGAGACCCAGTACTTC. Protein sequence: CASSTTRTAGETQYF.

This clonotype was recorded at least ten times. V and J are TRBV29-1 and TRBJ2-2; TRBD1 matches at 9 bases. Germline CDR1 and CDR2: SQVTM and ANQGSEA. The CDR3 runs 15 residues. Trimming removed 7 bases from V and 4 bases from J; junction bases left unmatched: 10. CDR3 DNA: TGCAGCGCACAGCGAGGGACAGGGAGCACCGGGGAGCTGTTTTTT. Translating gives CSAQRGTGSTGELFF.

There are a few counts of this clonotype. The V and J genes are TRBV5-1 and TRBJ1-4, with a tentative D call TRBD1 (5 bases). The germline V and J ends were trimmed by 0 bases and 7 bases, with 10 bases remaining between them. The CDR3 is 14 residues long. The germline V gene has CDR1 SGHRS and CDR2 YFSETQ. Here the CDR3 DNA reads TGCGCCAGCAGCTTGGAGTGGGGCTCTGAAAAACTGTTTTTT. It yields the protein CASSLEWGSEKLFF.

This clonotype showed up just a few times. This chain connects TRBV4-1 to TRBJ2-1, with TRBD2 identical over 10 bases. The CDR3 is made up of 15 amino acids. Unmatched junction bases numbered 7, after V lost 4 bases and J lost 7 bases. CDR1 and CDR2 from the germline V gene are MGHRA and YSYEKL. The CDR3: CASSLTSGAPNEQFF. The CDR3 region has the DNA TGCGCCAGCAGCCTCACTAGCGGGGCACCTAATGAGCAGTTCTTC.

The V and J genes are TRBV20-1 and TRBJ2-5; 10 positions match TRBD1. Germline trimming cut 5 bases from V and 5 bases from J; bases unmatched to any gene: 8. The CDR3 is 14 amino acids. CDR1 DFQATT and CDR2 SNEGSKA come from the germline V gene (reference sequence). The DNA for the CDR3 is TGCAGTGCTTCCGGGACAGGGGAAGGGGAGACCCAGTACTTC. It encodes CSASGTGEGETQYF.

The chain carries TRBV7-6 and TRBJ2-2; 7 bases map to TRBD1. Germline lookup yields CDR1 SGHVS and CDR2 FNYEAQ. The CDR3 sequence is 15 residues long. Trimming removed 4 bases from V and 7 bases from J; junction bases left unmatched: 9. The CDR3 sequence: CASSSRQGTVGELFF. The DNA of the CDR3 is TGTGCCAGCAGCTCACGACAGGGAACGGTCGGGGAGCTGTTTTTT.

This clonotype was picked up many times. The chain is built from TRBV4-1 and TRBJ1-1; D is ambiguous. V shed 3 bases and J shed 7 bases, with 12 bases lying between them. There are 13 residues in the CDR3. Per the germline V gene, CDR1 is MGHRA and CDR2 is YSYEKL. The chain's CDR3 is CASSQSLALEAFF. The DNA for the CDR3 is TGCGCCAGCAGCCAGTCTTTGGCCCTTGAAGCTTTCTTT.

This clonotype was observed many times. This chain connects TRBV10-3 to TRBJ1-2, with a possible D match to TRBD1 (6 bases). CDR3 length equals 14 residues. V lost 2 bases and J 1 base, leaving 8 bases between the germline ends. Germline V gene data show CDR1 as ENHRY and CDR2 as SYGVKD. This chain's CDR3 is CAISEGQLNYGYTF. In DNA form, the CDR3 reads TGTGCCATCAGTGAGGGACAGCTTAACTATGGCTACACCTTC.

This clonotype has just a few counts. J is TRBJ2-2 and V is TRBV5-6; 10 nucleotides match TRBD1. The V gene's germline CDR1 is SGHDT and CDR2 YYEEEE. The ends lost 4 bases at V and 4 bases at J; junction bases unmatched: 7. The CDR3 is 16 amino acids. The DNA of the CDR3 is TGTGCCAGCAGCCTCCGGGACAGGGGTGGCACCGGGGAGCTGTTTTTT. Translating gives CASSLRDRGGTGELFF.

This clonotype was observed many times. This chain joins TRBV10-3 and TRBJ2-3; D remains ambiguous. Germline CDR1 is ENHRY and CDR2 is SYGVKD. The germline V and J ends were trimmed by 0 bases and 6 bases, with 4 bases remaining between them. This CDR3 contains 12 residues. The chain's CDR3 is CAISESADTQYF. For the CDR3, the DNA is TGTGCCATCAGTGAGTCAGCGGATACGCAGTATTTT.

This rearrangement joins TRBV10-3 to TRBJ1-2; unclear D gene. The CDR3 spans 12 residues. Trimming removed 10 bases at V and 6 bases at J, with 15 bases between. Germline V gene lookup returns CDR1 ENHRY and CDR2 SYGVKD. In nucleotides, the CDR3 is TGTGCCACGGGAGAGGGAGCAAATGGCTACACCTTC. Residues: CATGEGANGYTF.

The chain has TRBV7-3 and TRBJ2-3, with a weak D call TRBD1 (5 bases). The CDR3 consists of 15 residues. Trimming left V 0 bases short and J 2 bases short, with 9 bases between. From germline, CDR1 is SGHTA and CDR2 FQGTGA. In DNA form, the CDR3 reads TGTGCCAGCAGCTTAACACCCAGGGACACAGATACGCAGTATTTT. This translates into CASSLTPRDTDTQYF.

The table lists this clonotype with many counts. This chain connects TRBV12-3 or TRBV12-4 to TRBJ2-7, with 10 bases lining up with TRBD1. The CDR3 length is 15 residues. After removal of 5 bases from V and 3 bases from J, the junction contained 7 bases not matched to a gene. The chain's CDR3 is CASSNRDRGYYEQYF. The CDR3 DNA reads TGTGCCAGCAGTAACCGGGACAGGGGATACTACGAGCAGTACTTC.

This clonotype was found many times. The rearrangement joins TRBV20-1 to TRBJ2-3; TRBD2 aligns across 7 bases. The CDR3 extends over 16 amino acids. The J segment lost 5 bases and the V segment lost 0 bases, leaving 11 bases of the junction unmatched. Germline V gene sequence: CDR1 DFQATT, CDR2 SNEGSKA (reference sequence). The CDR3 DNA is TGCAGTGCTAGAGATTTCCTAGCGGAGGGGAGAGATACGCAGTATTTT. Its translation is CSARDFLAEGRDTQYF.

The sample holds a few counts of this clonotype. The chain carries TRBV4-2 and TRBJ2-7, with 9 nucleotides matching TRBD1. V lost 5 bases and J lost 5; bases outside the gene matches: 7. Germline lookup yields CDR1 LGHNA and CDR2 YNFKEQ. This CDR3 region has 14 residues. The CDR3 spells CASSSGTGTNEQYF. The CDR3 DNA reads TGTGCCAGCAGCTCCGGGACAGGGACGAACGAGCAGTACTTC.

CDR3 loop: CASSVFSGRALTDTQYF. The CDR3 coding sequence is TGTGCCAGCAGTGTTTTTAGCGGGAGGGCCCTCACAGATACGCAGTATTTT. The V and J genes are TRBV21-1 and TRBJ2-3; the D segment call TRBD2 is taken from the table without a DNA check. TRBV21-1 constitutes a pseudogene. The CDR3 is 17 residues long.

In this sample, this clonotype turned up many times. The chain couples TRBV18 to TRBJ2-1, with 9 bases fitting TRBD2. The germline CDR1 and CDR2 sequences are KGHSH and LQKENI. Trimming cost V 6 bases and J 4 bases; bases outside gene matches: 10. The CDR3 loop spans 16 amino acids. CDR3 in DNA: TGTGCCAGCTCGCCTACCGGGACTAGCTTTTACAATGAGCAGTTCTTC. It encodes CASSPTGTSFYNEQFF.

This clonotype appeared a few times. The V and J genes are TRBV11-2 and TRBJ2-4; 9 bases align to TRBD2. The germline CDR1 and CDR2 sequences are SGHAT and FQNNGV. This CDR3 is built from 16 residues. J gave up 8 bases and V 1 base, and 9 bases lay outside the gene matches. CDR3 nucleotides: TGTGCCAGCAGCTTAGTTAGACTAGCGGACCCGGACATTCAGTACTTC. It specifies CASSLVRLADPDIQYF.

This rearrangement joins TRBV9 to TRBJ1-5; D might be TRBD1 (5 bases). CDR1 SGDLS and CDR2 YYNGEE come from the germline V gene. This CDR3 comprises 16 residues. Trimming took 0 bases from V and 4 from J, leaving 14 bases between them. The CDR3 reads CASSVGNGAGNQPQHF. In DNA form, the CDR3 reads TGTGCCAGCAGCGTAGGAAACGGGGCAGGGAATCAGCCCCAGCATTTT. The entire variable domain, with the rest obtained from reference TRBV9 and TRBJ1-5, is as follows: DSGVTQTPKHLITATGQRVTLRCSPRSGDLSVYWYQQSLDQGLQFLIQYYNGEERAKGNILERFSAQQFPDLHSELNLSSLELGDSALYFCASSVGNGAGNQPQHFGDGTRLSIL.

The chain has TRBV5-1 and TRBJ2-5; D perhaps matches TRBD1 (6 bases). The CDR3 sequence is 15 residues long. Germline V lookup: CDR1 SGHRS, CDR2 YFSETQ. V was clipped by 5 bases and J by 3 bases, with 17 bases between them. The CDR3 sequence: CASRPTGTTEETQYF. As DNA, the CDR3 is TGCGCCAGCAGGCCGACCGGGACAACAGAAGAGACCCAGTACTTC.

This clonotype was detected many times. The chain is built from TRBV18 and TRBJ2-2; D perhaps matches TRBD1 (6 bases). The germline gives CDR1 KGHSH, CDR2 LQKENI. Trimming stripped 2 bases from V and 5 bases from J, with 12 bases between. The CDR3 covers 15 residues. In DNA, the CDR3 is TGTGCCAGCTCACCAATCCAGGGGTGGACCGGGGAGCTGTTTTTT. Its protein product is CASSPIQGWTGELFF.